The 3 T cell receptor beta chains presented below share a single source sample, sequenced in a study of blood T cells in healthy people across ages. Primed by a sample-barcoded 5' primer and a J-beta primer mix, a second PCR proceeded for roughly 7 to 12 cycles. TCRdb analysed the 5' RACE reads with MiXCR anew, one entry per CDR3 protein. The sample shows hundreds of thousands of distinct CDR3 sequences, about 26% of them seen only once. This sample also appeared in a second study, on T cells of mothers and their children.

The specimen sequenced was blood. These receptor sequences come from a boy aged 2 to 10 in good health.

A remark on this clonotype: A far larger clone is off by one base, so a read error is likely. This chain links TRBV14 with TRBJ2-5, with D possibly TRBD2 on 5 matching bases. The CDR3 extends over 11 amino acids. Germline lookup yields CDR1 SGHDN and CDR2 FVKESK. Trimming cost V 4 bases and J 6 bases, with 6 bases left between them. The CDR3 spells CASSPGKTQYF. The CDR3 DNA is TGTGCCAGCAGCCCCGGGAAGACCCAGTACTTC.

For the CDR3, the DNA is TGTGCCAGCAGACCTGGACAGGGCCTTAACTCCTACGAGCAGTACTTC. Amino acids: CASRPGQGLNSYEQYF. The genes are TRBV11-2 and TRBJ2-7; 8 nucleotides agree with TRBD1. The V and J ends lost 6 bases and 0 bases, in that order; junction bases with no gene match: 10. CDR1 and CDR2 (germline): SGHAT, FQNNGV. The CDR3 runs to 16 residues.

The chain combines TRBV20-1 with TRBJ2-7; no reliable D call. Per germline, CDR1 DFQATT and CDR2 SNEGSKA (reference sequence). V lost 5 bases to trimming and J lost 12 bases, with 26 bases between them. The CDR3 length is 14 residues. CDR3 bases: TGCAGTGCTGGCCATGCGGACGGCATATCCCGTGCGTACTTC. It specifies CSAGHADGISRAYF.